This T cell receptor (beta chain) appears in the sequencing data of a study of tumor and adjacent non-tumor tissue in lung cancer. Looking at the study overall: There were approximately twelve adenocarcinoma, a couple of squamous cell carcinoma and 1 small cell lung cancer cases.

The library came from three nested PCR rounds adapted from ARM-PCR protocols. TCRdb called the multiplex PCR reads again in MiXCR, with one record for every CDR3 protein. The sample has about 200,000 distinct CDR3 sequences, 71% seen once; the top ten hold under 30%. This sample's RNA came from whole unsorted tissue. The CDR3 loop spans 13 amino acids. The V end lost 4 bases, the J end lost 0 bases, and 10 bases lay between the germline ends. Germline values: CDR1 SQVTM, CDR2 ANQGSEA. This clonotype was counted ten times or more. This sequence originates from a man in his sixties with non-small cell lung cancer. Material for sequencing was lung tumor tissue. V is TRBV29-1 and J is TRBJ2-7, with D maybe TRBD2 (5 bases). The CDR3 loop is CSVGGGRSYEQYF. CDR3 DNA sequence: TGCAGCGTTGGAGGCGGGCGCTCCTACGAGCAGTACTTC.